The clone carrying this T cell receptor beta chain has just a few counts. The antigen is unknown. Clones were read by immunoSEQ multiplex PCR, and TCRdb kept only the in-frame ones, dropping some. The profile shows almost 35,000 clones, 73% of them singletons. Template: tumor biopsy or peripheral blood genomic DNA, roughly 550-6,500 ng per sample. This entry is derived from a study of T cells in tumors after PD-1 blockade. Study-wide background: Each patient got pembrolizumab 200 mg every 3 weeks or cemiplimab 350 mg every 2 weeks.

Germline V gene sequence: CDR1 SEHNR, CDR2 FQNEAQ (reference sequence). Trimming cost V 1 base and J 4 bases, with 8 bases left between them. The CDR3 extends over 13 amino acids. Study-wide findings and caveats: Blood contained 40% to 50% of the tumor's TCR clonotypes.

V gene TRBV7-9 combines with J gene TRBJ2-7, with D possibly TRBD1 on 5 matching bases. The TCR comes from a human donor with basal cell carcinoma. Specimen: PBMCs, collected after anti-PD-1 treatment. CDR3 loop: CASSLDRTYEQYF. The CDR3 region has the DNA TGTGCCAGCAGCTTAGACAGGACGTACGAGCAGTACTTC.